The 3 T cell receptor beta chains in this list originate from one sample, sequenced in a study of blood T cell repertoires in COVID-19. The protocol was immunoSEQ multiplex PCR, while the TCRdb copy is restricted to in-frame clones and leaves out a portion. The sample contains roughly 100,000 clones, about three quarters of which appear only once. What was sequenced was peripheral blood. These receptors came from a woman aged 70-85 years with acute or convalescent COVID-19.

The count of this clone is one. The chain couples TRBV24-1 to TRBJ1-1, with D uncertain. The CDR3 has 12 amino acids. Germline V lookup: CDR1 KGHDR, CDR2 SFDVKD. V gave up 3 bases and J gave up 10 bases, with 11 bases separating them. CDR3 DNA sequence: TGTGCCACCAGTGATATTGCGGGAGCAGCTTTCTTT. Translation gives CATSDIAGAAFF.

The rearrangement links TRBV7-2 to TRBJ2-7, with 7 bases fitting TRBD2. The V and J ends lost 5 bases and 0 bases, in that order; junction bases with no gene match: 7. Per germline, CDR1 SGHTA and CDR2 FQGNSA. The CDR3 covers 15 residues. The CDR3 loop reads CASSRGSGASYEQYF. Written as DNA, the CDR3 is TGTGCCAGCAGCCGTGGGAGCGGGGCCTCCTACGAGCAGTACTTC.

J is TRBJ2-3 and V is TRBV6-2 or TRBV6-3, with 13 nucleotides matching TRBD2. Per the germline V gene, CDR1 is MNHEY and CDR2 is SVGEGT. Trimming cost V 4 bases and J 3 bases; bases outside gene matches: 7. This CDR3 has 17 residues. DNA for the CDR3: TGTGCCAGCAGTTCCCTCTGGACTAGCGGGGGAACAGATACGCAGTATTTT. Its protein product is CASSSLWTSGGTDTQYF.